The rows below give T cell receptor beta chains drawn from one sample of a study of beta chain features in type 1 diabetes. The assay was immunoSEQ multiplex PCR, and TCRdb's table has in-frame clones only and misses some. This sample has 500,000 to 700,000 clones, with about 16% found just once. Source material: naive CD4+ T cells from blood. All receptors come from a man between 18 and 35 years old in good health. The conserved cysteine and the conserved F or W are not part of the CDR3 here.

V	J	CDR3
TRBV5-1	TRBJ1-4	ASSLGELEKLF
TRBV28	TRBJ2-4	ASSPTRLRVILAKNIQY
TRBV28	TRBJ2-7	ASRIQGYEQY
TRBV7-3	TRBJ1-6	ASSPRNNSPLH
TRBV19	TRBJ2-1	ASTLRDRVGNEQF
TRBV28	TRBJ2-4	ASSLEYREAKNIQY
TRBV7-9	TRBJ1-1	ASSPPHGTLFSEAF
TRBV5-1	TRBJ1-3	ASSHGTASGNTIY
TRBV18	TRBJ2-7	ASSSQTGWYEQY
TRBV27	TRBJ2-7	ASRAVNYEQY
TRBV11-2	TRBJ2-3	ASSIRTDTQY
TRBV18	TRBJ1-1	ASSLGTEAF
TRBV7-9	TRBJ1-4	ASSPRTPTNEKLF
TRBV7-2	TRBJ2-1	ASSSSRFPYNEQF